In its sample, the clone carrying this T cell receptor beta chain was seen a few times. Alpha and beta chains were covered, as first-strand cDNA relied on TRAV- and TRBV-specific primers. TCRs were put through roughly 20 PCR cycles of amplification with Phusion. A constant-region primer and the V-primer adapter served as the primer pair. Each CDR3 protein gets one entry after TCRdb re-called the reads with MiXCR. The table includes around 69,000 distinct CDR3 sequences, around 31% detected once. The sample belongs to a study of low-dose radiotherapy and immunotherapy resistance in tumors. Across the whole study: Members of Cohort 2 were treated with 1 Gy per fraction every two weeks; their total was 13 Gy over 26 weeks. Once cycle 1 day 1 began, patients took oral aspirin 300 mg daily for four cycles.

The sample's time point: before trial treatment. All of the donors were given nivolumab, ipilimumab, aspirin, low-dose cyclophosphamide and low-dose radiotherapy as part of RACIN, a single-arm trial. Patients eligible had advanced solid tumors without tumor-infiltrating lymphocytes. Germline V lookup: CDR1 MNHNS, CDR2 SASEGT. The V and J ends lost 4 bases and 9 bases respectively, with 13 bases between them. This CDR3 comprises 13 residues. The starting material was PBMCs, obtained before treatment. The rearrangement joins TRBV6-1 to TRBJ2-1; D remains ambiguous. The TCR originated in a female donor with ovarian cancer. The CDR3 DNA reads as TGTGCCAGCAGTGCTATCGCCGGCGGTGAGCAGTTCTTC. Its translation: CASSAIAGGEQFF.